Sequencing of this TCR beta chain was carried out in a study of T cells in tumors after PD-1 blockade. About the research overall: Some patients also took daily vismodegib 150 mg during anti-PD-1 treatment. Peripheral blood samples averaged around 38,000 unique clonotypes and 113,528 templates.

The CDR3 has 15 residues. Per the germline V gene, CDR1 is KGHSH and CDR2 is LQKENI. V was shortened by 3 bases and J by 4 bases, with 13 bases between the two germline ends. The protocol was immunoSEQ multiplex PCR, while the TCRdb copy is restricted to in-frame clones and leaves out a portion. The sample has 55,000 to 70,000 clones, around 80% seen once. Regarding the study as a whole: Some novel exhausted tumor clones appeared in pre-treatment blood, suggesting peripheral recruitment.

Genomic DNA template from tumor biopsies or peripheral blood, roughly 616 ng to 6,500 ng input. As regards this clone: The antigen is not known.

This specimen consisted of PBMCs, obtained before anti-PD-1 treatment. The source of this sequence is a human donor with basal cell carcinoma. J is TRBJ1-5 and V is TRBV18; a possible D gene is TRBD1 (6 bases). The chain's CDR3 is CASSPYETGNQPQHF. DNA for the CDR3: TGTGCCAGCTCACCTTACGAGACAGGTAATCAGCCCCAGCATTTT.